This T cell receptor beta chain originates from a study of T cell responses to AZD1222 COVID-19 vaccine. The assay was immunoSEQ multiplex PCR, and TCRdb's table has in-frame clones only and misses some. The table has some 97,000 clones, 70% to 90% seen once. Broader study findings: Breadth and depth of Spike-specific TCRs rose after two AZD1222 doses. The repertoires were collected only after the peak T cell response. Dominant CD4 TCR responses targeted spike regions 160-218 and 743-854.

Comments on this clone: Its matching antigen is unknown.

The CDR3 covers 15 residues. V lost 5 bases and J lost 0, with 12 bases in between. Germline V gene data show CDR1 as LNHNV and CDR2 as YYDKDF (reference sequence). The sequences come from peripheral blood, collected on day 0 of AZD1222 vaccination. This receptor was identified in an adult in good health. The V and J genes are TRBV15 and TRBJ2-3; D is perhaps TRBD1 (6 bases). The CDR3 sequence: CATSFDRYSTDTQYF. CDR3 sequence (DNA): TGTGCCACCAGCTTTGACAGGTACAGCACAGATACGCAGTATTTT.